These 26 T cell receptor beta chains share one sample of origin, sequenced in a study of blood T cells in healthy people across ages. Together with a sample-barcoded 5' primer, a J-beta primer mix was included in a second PCR lasting about 7 to 11 cycles. TCRdb re-derived calls from the 5' RACE reads in MiXCR, one entry per CDR3 protein. The sample holds roughly 800,000 distinct CDR3 sequences, 20% to 30% seen once. This sample was also put to use in a study of T cells of mothers and their children.

The sequenced material came from blood. The receptor source for this set is a boy aged 5-17 years in good health.

Only a few counts were recorded for this clonotype. The V call is TRBV7-3, the J call TRBJ2-7, with 8 bases matching TRBD1. J lost 1 base, V lost 5 bases, and 7 bases had no gene match. Per the germline V gene, CDR1 is SGHTA and CDR2 is FQGTGA. The CDR3 length is 15 residues. CDR3 in amino acids: CASSPTGGFSYEQYF. CDR3 bases: TGTGCCAGCAGCCCCACAGGGGGTTTTTCCTACGAGCAGTACTTC.

V and J are TRBV5-1 and TRBJ2-3; D is possibly TRBD1 or TRBD2 (5 bases each). Deletions cut 4 bases from V and 1 base from J, with 16 bases between. This CDR3 spans 16 amino acids. The germline gives CDR1 SGHRS, CDR2 YFSETQ. The DNA of the CDR3 is TGCGCCAGCAGCGGAGAAGGGGACGGACGCACAGATACGCAGTATTTT. This codes for CASSGEGDGRTDTQYF.

This clonotype occurred a few times. The CDR3 protein is CASSLGGPQLRETQYF. The DNA for the CDR3 is TGCGCCAGCAGCTTGGGGGGACCCCAACTCAGGGAGACCCAGTACTTC. The gene calls are TRBV5-1 and TRBJ2-5; the D gene could be TRBD1 or TRBD2 (5 bases each). The CDR3 is 16 residues long. V was pared by 0 bases and J by 5 bases, with 17 bases between. Germline lookup yields CDR1 SGHRS and CDR2 YFSETQ.

This rearrangement joins TRBV6-2 or TRBV6-3 to TRBJ2-3; TRBD2 agrees at 8 bases. V was clipped by 8 bases and J by 3 bases; unmatched bases: 10. Germline CDR1 MNHEY, CDR2 SVGEGT. This CDR3 contains 15 residues. The CDR3 DNA sequence: TGTGCCAGCCGAATAGCGGGATTGGTTACAGATACGCAGTATTTT. Amino acids: CASRIAGLVTDTQYF.

The chain couples TRBV20-1 to TRBJ2-7; 11 bases fit TRBD1. This CDR3 has 13 amino acids. In germline, CDR1 is DFQATT, CDR2 SNEGSKA (reference sequence). The V segment lost 6 bases and the J segment 5 bases; nucleotides outside the gene matches: 6. The CDR3 bases are TGCAGTGCCTCGGGGACAGGGGGGCACGAGCAGTACTTC. This codes for CSASGTGGHEQYF.

V and J are TRBV4-1 and TRBJ1-4; D is uncertain. The germline gives CDR1 MGHRA, CDR2 YSYEKL. Trimming took 4 bases from V and 16 from J, leaving 13 bases between them. CDR3 length: 11 amino acids. The CDR3 region has the DNA TGCGCCAGCAGCCTCGGTTCAGGAAAGTTTTTT. This translates into CASSLGSGKFF.

The V call is TRBV20-1, the J call TRBJ2-5, with D possibly matching TRBD1 (6 bases). CDR1 DFQATT and CDR2 SNEGSKA come from the germline V gene (reference sequence). The CDR3 contains 12 residues. V lost 6 bases and J 5 bases, leaving 13 bases between the germline ends. Here the CDR3 reads CSASGQGETQYF. In nucleotides, the CDR3 is TGCAGTGCCTCAGGGCAGGGGGAGACCCAGTACTTC.

The chain recombines TRBV20-1 with TRBJ2-2, with 7 bases identical to TRBD2. Germline CDR1 reads DFQATT; CDR2 reads SNEGSKA (reference sequence). This CDR3 has 15 amino acids. V lost 3 bases, J lost 2 bases, and 6 bases stayed unmatched. The CDR3 region is CSAREAGLNTGELFF. The CDR3 nucleotides are TGCAGTGCTAGGGAAGCGGGACTCAACACCGGGGAGCTGTTTTTT.

This rearrangement joins TRBV7-9 to TRBJ1-5; D is ambiguous. This CDR3 comprises 15 residues. V was clipped by 5 bases and J by 4 bases, with 15 bases between them. The germline V gene has CDR1 SEHNR and CDR2 FQNEAQ (reference sequence). The CDR3 loop is CASSRGVGPNQPQHF. The CDR3 DNA follows: TGTGCCAGCAGCCGGGGTGTTGGACCGAATCAGCCCCAGCATTTT.

The V and J genes are TRBV29-1 and TRBJ2-3; TRBD1 matches 8 bases. This CDR3 is built from 14 residues. Germline CDR1 SQVTM, CDR2 ANQGSEA. Trimming at V came to 1 base and at J to 5 bases, leaving 5 bases not matched to a gene. The chain's CDR3 is CSVEARGLKDTQYF. Here the CDR3 DNA reads TGCAGCGTTGAAGCCAGGGGGCTTAAAGATACGCAGTATTTT.

This clonotype has only a few counts. The chain employs TRBV5-1 and TRBJ2-3, with 8 positions matching TRBD2. Germline V lookup: CDR1 SGHRS, CDR2 YFSETQ. This CDR3 region has 16 residues. With V trimmed by 4 bases and J by 3 bases, 10 bases remained unmatched. The CDR3 sequence is CASSALAGPGTDTQYF. The DNA of the CDR3 is TGCGCCAGCAGCGCGTTAGCGGGACCAGGAACAGATACGCAGTATTTT.

This clonotype was seen only a few times. The genes are TRBV7-9 and TRBJ2-1; 10 bases line up with TRBD1. With V trimmed by 5 bases and J by 6 bases, 10 bases remained unmatched. The CDR3 runs 16 residues. CDR1 and CDR2 (germline): SEHNR, FQNEAQ (reference sequence). CDR3 sequence reads: CASSPKGTGEPNEQFF. CDR3 in DNA: TGTGCCAGCAGCCCAAAAGGGACAGGGGAGCCCAATGAGCAGTTCTTC.

This clonotype was counted ten times or more. The chain carries TRBV29-1 and TRBJ2-3; D unclear. The germline V and J ends were trimmed by 4 bases and 2 bases, with 10 bases remaining between them. In germline, CDR1 is SQVTM, CDR2 ANQGSEA. The CDR3 extends over 13 amino acids. This chain's CDR3 is CSVVPGDTDTQYF. For the CDR3, the DNA is TGCAGCGTTGTCCCCGGCGACACAGATACGCAGTATTTT.

The chain has TRBV7-2 and TRBJ2-7; TRBD1 might be the D (6 bases). Trimming cost V 5 bases and J 2 bases, with 16 bases left between them. From germline, CDR1 is SGHTA and CDR2 FQGNSA. The CDR3 runs to 15 residues. CDR3 DNA: TGTGCCAGCAGCGAGGACAGCCTGGAGGCCTACGAGCAGTACTTC. Amino acids: CASSEDSLEAYEQYF.

This clonotype was observed a few times. This chain joins TRBV4-2 and TRBJ2-5; 11 bases are a match to TRBD2. Trimming cost V 2 bases and J 2 bases; bases outside gene matches: 10. The germline gives CDR1 LGHNA, CDR2 YNFKEQ. The CDR3 runs to 18 residues. CDR3 nucleotide sequence: TGTGCCAGCAGCCAAAATTCCGGGACTAGCGGAAAACAAGAGACCCAGTACTTC. It yields the protein CASSQNSGTSGKQETQYF.

This clonotype was observed a few times. CDR3 amino acids: CASSPGLMTGELFF. The CDR3 DNA reads as TGTGCCAGCAGCCCCGGACTCATGACCGGGGAGCTGTTTTTT. The chain couples TRBV7-2 to TRBJ2-2; tentative D call: TRBD2 (5 bases). Germline assignment: CDR1 SGHTA and CDR2 FQGNSA. V was trimmed by 5 bases and J by 5 bases, leaving 12 bases between them. The CDR3 sequence is 14 residues long.

The CDR3 loop reads CASSLGTTAENTEAFF. CDR3 nucleotides: TGTGCCAGCAGCTTAGGAACGACGGCGGAGAACACTGAAGCTTTCTTT. The gene calls are TRBV7-2 and TRBJ1-1; D call uncertain. Per the germline V gene, CDR1 is SGHTA and CDR2 is FQGNSA. The CDR3 runs 16 residues. V was shortened by 1 base and J by 1 base, with 13 bases between the two germline ends.

The chain employs TRBV6-5 and TRBJ2-3, with 8 positions matching TRBD2. The J segment lost 6 bases and the V segment lost 7 bases, leaving 9 bases of the junction unmatched. Germline V CDR1 and CDR2: MNHEY, SVGAGI. The CDR3 is 14 amino acids. The CDR3 loop reads CASTKAGGWDTQYF. The CDR3 region has the DNA TGTGCCAGCACCAAGGCGGGAGGCTGGGATACGCAGTATTTT.

For the CDR3, the DNA is TGCGCCAGCAGCTTGGCCGCGGTTGGGGAGACCCAGTACTTC. It specifies CASSLAAVGETQYF. This sequence joins TRBV5-1 and TRBJ2-5; D gene ambiguous. The ends were cut back, 0 bases at V and 5 bases at J, with 11 bases in the middle. From germline, CDR1 is SGHRS and CDR2 YFSETQ. The CDR3 sequence is 14 residues long.

V is TRBV27 and J is TRBJ2-1, with 10 bases fitting TRBD2. Germline CDR1 MNHEY, CDR2 SMNVEV (reference sequence). This CDR3 contains 16 residues. Losses at the gene ends were 3 bases for V and 4 bases for J; bases not matched to a gene: 6. Here the CDR3 reads CASSFLSSGRYNEQFF. The CDR3 DNA reads TGTGCCAGCAGTTTTCTGTCTAGCGGGAGATACAATGAGCAGTTCTTC.

J is TRBJ2-5 and V is TRBV28; D unresolved. This CDR3 has 14 residues. V dropped 6 bases and J dropped 1 base, with 12 bases sitting between them. The germline V gene encodes CDR1 MDHEN and CDR2 SYDVKM. CDR3 protein: CASSPLRFQETQYF. For the CDR3, the DNA is TGTGCCAGCAGCCCCCTCCGGTTCCAAGAGACCCAGTACTTC.

This chain uses TRBV18 with TRBJ2-1; no clear D. The CDR3 loop spans 16 amino acids. Trimming cost V 2 bases and J 0 bases, with 11 bases left between them. The germline V gene has CDR1 KGHSH and CDR2 LQKENI. The CDR3 sequence: CASSPRIAGSYNEQFF. The CDR3 nucleotides are TGTGCCAGCTCACCAAGGATCGCTGGCTCCTACAATGAGCAGTTCTTC.

V gene TRBV6-2 or TRBV6-3 combines with J gene TRBJ2-1; 14 bases align to TRBD2. The germline V gene encodes CDR1 MNHEY and CDR2 SVGEGT. The CDR3 runs 16 residues. The V segment lost 4 bases and the J segment 8 bases; nucleotides outside the gene matches: 7. In nucleotides, the CDR3 is TGTGCCAGCAGTTTGGGACTAGCGGGAGTCCGCGATGAGCAGTTCTTC. Translation: CASSLGLAGVRDEQFF.

The chain couples TRBV25-1 to TRBJ1-1; 8 bases are a match to TRBD1. This CDR3 spans 16 amino acids. V shed 9 bases and J 0 bases; nucleotides not matched to a gene: 12. Germline V lookup: CDR1 MGHDK, CDR2 SYGVNS. CDR3 loop: CARLLTGDLMNTEAFF. CDR3 DNA sequence: TGTGCCAGGCTCTTGACAGGGGACTTAATGAACACTGAAGCTTTCTTT.

As for this clonotype: Mismatch with germline at one junction end may stem from a read error. The CDR3 sequence is CSTSRRLYNEQFF. In DNA, the CDR3 is TGCAGTACTAGCCGACGGCTGTACAATGAGCAGTTCTTC. This chain connects TRBV20-1 to TRBJ2-1, with D tentatively TRBD2 (6 bases). The CDR3 consists of 13 residues. The germline V gene encodes CDR1 DFQATT and CDR2 SNEGSKA (reference sequence).

This clonotype showed up just a few times. The gene calls are TRBV7-2 and TRBJ2-3, with 10 bases identical to TRBD2. The germline CDR1 and CDR2 sequences are SGHTA and FQGNSA. J was trimmed by 3 bases and V by 5 bases; bases with no gene match: 8. The CDR3 loop spans 16 amino acids. CDR3 DNA: TGTGCCAGCAGCACTCTAGCGGGGGCCGTAACAGATACGCAGTATTTT. Its translation: CASSTLAGAVTDTQYF. Filled out from reference TRBV7-2 and TRBJ2-3, the complete variable domain reads GAGVSQSPSNKVTEKGKDVELRCDPISGHTALYWYRQSLGQGLEFLIYFQGNSAPDKSGLPSDRFSAERTGGSVSTLTIQRTQQEDSAVYLCASSTLAGAVTDTQYFGPGTRLTVL.